This T cell receptor (beta chain) was captured in a study of OX40 agonist ivuxolimab in advanced cancers. Findings and caveats of the study: There was clonal expansion of CD4+ and CD8+ blood T cells by week 6 at 0.1 to 3.0 mg/kg. Nonresponders included some who also had low normalized T-cell clonal expansion.

TCRdb's copy holds only in-frame clones and misses some; the assay was immunoSEQ multiplex PCR. Of 60,000 or so clones detected, roughly 88% appear once; the ten largest clones hold approximately 5.4%. V was trimmed by 4 bases and J by 1 base, leaving 7 bases between them. Germline V gene data show CDR1 as SGHDT and CDR2 as YYEEEE. This CDR3 is 13 amino acids long. About this clone: Its target is not known.

The J gene is TRBJ2-3, the V gene TRBV5-6, with D unclear. The starting material was CD4+ or CD8+ T cells sorted from blood, obtained in a trial of the OX40 agonist ivuxolimab. The receptor was isolated from an adult with an advanced solid tumor such as melanoma, head and neck, liver or kidney cancer. CDR3 in DNA: TGTGCCAGCAGCCGGTTGGGCACAGATACGCAGTATTTT. This encodes CASSRLGTDTQYF.